The 22 T cell receptor beta chains in this list originate from one sample, sequenced in a study of human T cells and chemical hapten exposure. One entry per CDR3 protein results from TCRdb running MiXCR on the RACE reads. The repertoire consists of more than 75,000 distinct CDR3 sequences, with about 8.7% occurring once and the leading ten covering around 1.6%. Time point specified: healthy volunteer bleed at 6 weeks. It was unfractionated whole blood from which total RNA was extracted. The specimen sequenced was whole blood. These receptors all come from a male donor in good health. Some clones in this sample may be carry-over from other donors' samples.

This clonotype was picked up a small number of times. The CDR3 bases are TGCGCCAGCAGCCAAGAGGGGAACAACTACGAGCAGTACTTC. Residues: CASSQEGNNYEQYF. The rearrangement links TRBV4-1 to TRBJ2-7; D gene uncertain. Germline V lookup: CDR1 MGHRA, CDR2 YSYEKL. The V end was cut by 0 bases, the J end by 3 bases, with 9 bases between. There are 14 residues in the CDR3.

The chain links TRBV5-5 to TRBJ2-5; 7 bases are a match to TRBD2. Germline V gene data show CDR1 as SGHKS and CDR2 as YYEKEE (reference sequence). V was clipped by 3 bases and J by 1 base; unmatched bases: 6. The CDR3 loop spans 15 amino acids. Written as DNA, the CDR3 is TGTGCCAGCAGCTCACGAACTAGCGTCCAAGAGACCCAGTACTTC. This gives the protein CASSSRTSVQETQYF. The full variable domain, in which reference TRBV5-5 and TRBJ2-5 provide the parts outside the CDR3, is DAGVTQSPTHLIKTRGQQVTLRCSPISGHKSVSWYQQVLGQGPQFIFQYYEKEERGRGNFPDRFSARQFPNYSSELNVNALLLGDSALYLCASSSRTSVQETQYFGPGTRLLVL.

Ten or more counts support this clonotype. This chain uses TRBV29-1 with TRBJ2-6; no clear D. This CDR3 contains 15 residues. From germline, CDR1 is SQVTM and CDR2 ANQGSEA. V lost 3 bases and J lost 0, with 9 bases in between. The CDR3 nucleotides read TGCAGCGTTGATTCGGCAGACTCTGGGGCCAACGTCCTGACTTTC. Amino acids: CSVDSADSGANVLTF. Using reference TRBV29-1 and TRBJ2-6 for the parts outside the CDR3, the full variable domain is SAVISQKPSRDICQRGTSLTIQCQVDSQVTMMFWYRQQPGQSLTLIATANQGSEATYESGFVIDKFPISRPNLTFSTLTVSNMSPEDSSIYLCSVDSADSGANVLTFGAGSRLTVL.

This sequence joins TRBV18 and TRBJ2-1; perhaps TRBD1 as D (5 bases). Trimming removed 2 bases at V and 8 bases at J, with 13 bases between. CDR3 length: 14 residues. Germline V gives CDR1 KGHSH, CDR2 LQKENI. The CDR3 region is CASSPRNRFYEQFF. CDR3 bases: TGTGCCAGCTCACCAAGGAACAGGTTCTATGAGCAGTTCTTC.

The chain carries TRBV6-2 or TRBV6-3 and TRBJ1-2, with 8 bases lining up with TRBD1. V gave up 0 bases and J gave up 3 bases; unmatched junction bases: 6. Germline V gene sequence: CDR1 MNHEY, CDR2 SVGEGT. This CDR3 has 16 residues. The CDR3 loop reads CASSYSSPGGDYGYTF. CDR3 sequence (DNA): TGTGCCAGCAGTTACTCGAGTCCAGGGGGCGACTATGGCTACACCTTC.

This clonotype was seen a handful of times. This chain links TRBV6-5 with TRBJ2-3; TRBD1 aligns across 10 bases. The V and J ends lost 2 bases and 3 bases, in that order; junction bases with no gene match: 5. CDR1 MNHEY and CDR2 SVGAGI come from the germline V gene. This CDR3 has 16 residues. DNA of the CDR3: TGTGCCAGCAGTTACAAACGACAGGGGGCAACAGATACGCAGTATTTT. As protein: CASSYKRQGATDTQYF.

This clonotype was recorded at least ten times. CDR3 in DNA: TGTGCCATCAGTGAGCCCGACAGGGATTCACAAGAGACCCAGTACTTC. Its protein is CAISEPDRDSQETQYF. The genes are TRBV10-3 and TRBJ2-5; 7 bases fit TRBD1. Losses at the gene ends were 2 bases for V and 2 bases for J; bases not matched to a gene: 8. CDR1 is ENHRY and CDR2 is SYGVKD in the germline V gene. The CDR3 spans 16 residues.

The J gene is TRBJ1-3, the V gene TRBV10-2; the match to TRBD1 covers 9 bases. The CDR3 length is 14 residues. The V gene's germline CDR1 is WSHSY and CDR2 SAAADI. The J segment lost 2 bases and the V segment lost 4 bases, leaving 0 bases of the junction unmatched. The CDR3 sequence: CASSGDRAGNTIYF. DNA for the CDR3: TGCGCCAGCAGTGGGGACAGGGCTGGAAACACCATATATTTT.

This clonotype showed up just a few times. The chain carries TRBV5-4 and TRBJ2-7; 7 bases line up with TRBD1. The CDR3 is made up of 14 amino acids. CDR1 is SGHNT and CDR2 is YYREEE in the germline V gene (reference sequence). Germline trimming cut 4 bases from V and 3 bases from J; bases unmatched to any gene: 7. CDR3 region: CASSPRTGGYEQYF. DNA for the CDR3: TGTGCCAGCAGCCCTAGGACAGGAGGCTACGAGCAGTACTTC.

The table lists this clonotype with many counts. Here the CDR3 reads CSATTATTNEKLFF. As DNA, the CDR3 is TGCAGTGCCACCACAGCTACAACTAATGAAAAACTGTTTTTT. The chain uses TRBV20-1 and TRBJ1-4; D call uncertain. CDR1 is DFQATT, CDR2 SNEGSKA, per germline (reference sequence). Trimming left V 6 bases short and J 0 bases short, with 11 bases between. This CDR3 has 14 amino acids.

This chain connects TRBV7-6 to TRBJ2-5; 8 bases line up with TRBD1. V dropped 6 bases and J dropped 2; count of bases not matched to a gene: 11. There are 16 residues in the CDR3. Germline CDR1 is SGHVS and CDR2 is FNYEAQ. Here the CDR3 reads CASSHGQGRIQETQYF. As DNA, the CDR3 is TGTGCCAGCAGTCACGGACAGGGACGGATACAAGAGACCCAGTACTTC.

V and J are TRBV10-2 and TRBJ1-2; D unclear. Germline V lookup: CDR1 WSHSY, CDR2 SAAADI. The CDR3 length is 13 residues. V was shortened by 4 bases and J by 8 bases, with 14 bases between the two germline ends. The CDR3: CASSAQPLGGYTF. CDR3 coding DNA: TGCGCCAGCAGTGCACAGCCACTTGGGGGCTACACCTTC.

This clonotype came up a few times. The V call is TRBV18, the J call TRBJ2-2; D unclear. Per the germline V gene, CDR1 is KGHSH and CDR2 is LQKENI. V shed 3 bases and J shed 0 bases, with 11 bases lying between them. The CDR3 loop spans 16 amino acids. The CDR3 protein is CASSPFWQSNTGELFF. CDR3 DNA: TGTGCCAGCTCACCTTTTTGGCAATCGAACACCGGGGAGCTGTTTTTT. The full variable domain, its missing parts supplied by reference TRBV18 and TRBJ2-2, is NAGVMQNPRHLVRRRGQEARLRCSPMKGHSHVYWYRQLPEEGLKFMVYLQKENIIDESGMPKERFSAEFPKEGPSILRIQQVVRGDSAAYFCASSPFWQSNTGELFFGEGSRLTVL.

This clonotype was found a few times. The chain carries TRBV6-1 and TRBJ2-3, with D possibly being TRBD1 (5 bases). V was shortened by 7 bases and J by 2 bases, with 16 bases between the two germline ends. This CDR3 comprises 15 residues. The germline V gene encodes CDR1 MNHNS and CDR2 SASEGT. CDR3: CASIPRQLATDTQYF. As DNA, the CDR3 is TGTGCCAGCATCCCCCGACAGCTCGCCACAGATACGCAGTATTTT.

The rearrangement links TRBV5-5 to TRBJ2-2; D gene uncertain. From germline, CDR1 is SGHKS and CDR2 YYEKEE (reference sequence). V was trimmed by 0 bases and J by 0 bases, leaving 6 bases between them. The CDR3 has 15 residues. As DNA, the CDR3 is TGTGCCAGCAGCTTGGCTGCCGCGAACACCGGGGAGCTGTTTTTT. Translated: CASSLAAANTGELFF.

This clonotype has more than one count but fewer than ten. The chain links TRBV6-5 to TRBJ1-5; D gene unclear. Germline-derived CDR1 and CDR2 are MNHEY and SVGAGI. The CDR3 contains 13 residues. Trimming removed 6 bases from V and 5 bases from J, with 11 bases in between. The CDR3 bases are TGTGCCAGCAGCCATAATAAACATCAGCCCCAGCATTTT. Translation gives CASSHNKHQPQHF.

V gene TRBV3-1 combines with J gene TRBJ2-7, with D hard to call. CDR3 length equals 13 residues. The V and J ends lost 0 bases and 3 bases respectively, with 6 bases between them. The germline gives CDR1 LGHDT, CDR2 YNNKEL (reference sequence). The CDR3 loop is CASSQDSYYEQYF. The CDR3, as DNA: TGTGCCAGCAGCCAAGACAGCTACTACGAGCAGTACTTC.

This clonotype has at least ten counts. The rearrangement links TRBV7-8 to TRBJ2-3; D remains ambiguous. The CDR3 contains 12 residues. Trimming stripped 3 bases from V and 8 bases from J, with 9 bases between. Germline V gene lookup returns CDR1 SGHVS and CDR2 FQNEAQ. DNA of the CDR3: TGTGCCAGCAGCTTGTTGGGCAGTACGCAGTATTTT. Protein: CASSLLGSTQYF.

Many counts were recorded for this clonotype. The chain has TRBV6-2 or TRBV6-3 and TRBJ2-2, with D tentatively TRBD2 (5 bases). Germline lookup yields CDR1 MNHEY and CDR2 SVGEGT. Trimming cost V 6 bases and J 2 bases, with 16 bases left between them. This CDR3 is built from 16 residues. The CDR3 DNA reads as TGTGCCAGCAGAGGACGCCGGACTTATAACACCGGGGAGCTGTTTTTT. Its translation: CASRGRRTYNTGELFF.

This clonotype was seen many times. The chain recombines TRBV7-9 with TRBJ2-3; D ambiguous. Trimming left V 5 bases short and J 2 bases short, with 14 bases between. This CDR3 has 15 residues. CDR1 and CDR2 from the germline V gene are SEHNR and FQNEAQ (reference sequence). DNA for the CDR3: TGTGCCAGCAGCCCCCGGACCCATGACACAGATACGCAGTATTTT. This translates into CASSPRTHDTDTQYF.

This rearrangement joins TRBV5-1 to TRBJ1-5, with 8 bases matching TRBD1. Germline values: CDR1 SGHRS, CDR2 YFSETQ. The V segment lost 4 bases and the J segment 3 bases; nucleotides outside the gene matches: 9. The length of the CDR3 is 16 residues. The CDR3 sequence: CASSPFGTGTNQPQHF. CDR3 DNA sequence: TGCGCCAGCAGCCCATTTGGGACAGGCACCAATCAGCCCCAGCATTTT.

V and J are TRBV3-1 and TRBJ2-7; TRBD1 agrees at 8 bases. The CDR3 extends over 14 amino acids. The J segment lost 6 bases and the V segment lost 4 bases, leaving 8 bases of the junction unmatched. Germline V gene data show CDR1 as LGHDT and CDR2 as YNNKEL (reference sequence). The CDR3 nucleotides are TGTGCCAGCAGCCTCCCCGGACAGGGCGGCGAGCAGTACTTC. It codes for CASSLPGQGGEQYF.